This note documents a single T cell receptor (beta chain) sequence. Using immunoSEQ multiplex PCR, the repertoire was profiled, and TCRdb retains in-frame clones only, with some absent. The sample has 300,000 or so clones, roughly 86% seen once. This specimen belongs to a study of blood T cell repertoires in COVID-19. Losses at the gene ends were 4 bases for V and 8 bases for J; bases not matched to a gene: 5. Germline CDR1 reads SGHTA; CDR2 reads FQGNSA. The CDR3 totals 13 residues. V usage is TRBV7-2 and J usage is TRBJ1-2; 9 bases fit TRBD1. Material for sequencing was peripheral blood. The sequence derives from a woman aged 50 to 65 who had recovered from COVID-19. CDR3 loop: CASSSWTGVGYTF. CDR3 DNA: TGTGCCAGCAGCTCGTGGACAGGGGTAGGCTACACCTTC.